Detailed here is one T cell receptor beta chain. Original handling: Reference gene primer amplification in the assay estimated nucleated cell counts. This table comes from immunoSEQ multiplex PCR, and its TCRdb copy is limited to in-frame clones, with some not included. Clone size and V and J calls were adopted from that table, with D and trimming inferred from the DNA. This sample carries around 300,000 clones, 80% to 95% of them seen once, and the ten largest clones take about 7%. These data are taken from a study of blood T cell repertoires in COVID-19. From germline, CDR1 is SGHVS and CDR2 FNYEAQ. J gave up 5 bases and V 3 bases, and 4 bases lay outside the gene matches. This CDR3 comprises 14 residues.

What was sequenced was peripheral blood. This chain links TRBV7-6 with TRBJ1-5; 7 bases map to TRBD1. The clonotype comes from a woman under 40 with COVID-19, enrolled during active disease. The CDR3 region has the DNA TGTGCCAGCAGCTTCCGACAGGGCGATCAGCCCCAGCATTTT. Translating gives CASSFRQGDQPQHF.